One and the same sample provided the 13 T cell receptor beta chains below, sequenced in a study of spatial heterogeneity in lung cancer. TCRdb called the 5' RACE reads again in MiXCR, with one record for every CDR3 protein. The sample records some 110,000 distinct CDR3 sequences, roughly an eighth being singletons. Indicated time point: blood at routine non-recurrence follow-up after resection. Researchers sequenced whole RNA taken from tumor, nontumor lung or frozen PBMC without sorting. Sequencing was performed on PBMCs, taken at follow-up. Receptor source: a male donor with early-stage non-small cell lung cancer.

This clonotype occurred a few times. V usage is TRBV5-1 and J usage is TRBJ1-3; tentatively, D is TRBD1 (5 bases). CDR1 is SGHRS and CDR2 is YFSETQ in the germline V gene. This CDR3 is built from 14 residues. V dropped 5 bases and J dropped 4 bases, with 13 bases sitting between them. CDR3 protein: CASSQDGAGNTIYF. The DNA for the CDR3 is TGCGCCAGCAGTCAGGATGGGGCCGGAAACACCATATATTTT.

This clonotype was observed a handful of times. The chain has TRBV9 and TRBJ2-7; 7 nucleotides match TRBD2. Germline trimming cut 4 bases from V and 5 bases from J; bases unmatched to any gene: 9. Germline loops: CDR1 SGDLS, CDR2 YYNGEE. The CDR3 length is 14 residues. For the CDR3, the DNA is TGTGCCAGCAGCACAACGGGGGGTAGCCACGAGCAGTACTTC. As protein: CASSTTGGSHEQYF.

The chain couples TRBV5-1 to TRBJ2-2, with TRBD1 matching over 7 bases. This CDR3 spans 15 amino acids. Trimming took 4 bases from V and 5 from J; bases not matched to a gene: 8. CDR1 and CDR2 from the germline V gene are SGHRS and YFSETQ. CDR3 DNA: TGCGCCAGCAGCCTAGGGGGCCTGAGGACCGGGGAGCTGTTTTTT. Encoded protein: CASSLGGLRTGELFF.

The rearrangement joins TRBV11-2 to TRBJ2-1, with 7 positions matching TRBD2. This CDR3 has 15 amino acids. The V and J ends lost 0 bases and 9 bases, in that order; junction bases with no gene match: 8. Per the germline V gene, CDR1 is SGHAT and CDR2 is FQNNGV. The DNA for the CDR3 is TGTGCCAGCAGCTTAGACTTTCGGGGGGTAGCTGAGCAGTTCTTC. Translation: CASSLDFRGVAEQFF.

In this sample, this clonotype turned up a few times. This sequence joins TRBV18 and TRBJ2-1, with D perhaps being TRBD1 or TRBD2 (5 bases each). Trimming left V 1 base short and J 0 bases short, with 10 bases between. The CDR3 extends over 16 amino acids. The germline gives CDR1 KGHSH, CDR2 LQKENI. The CDR3 DNA follows: TGTGCCAGCTCACCACAGGGACCAAGCTCCTACAATGAGCAGTTCTTC. Its protein product is CASSPQGPSSYNEQFF.

This clonotype has only a few counts. The rearrangement joins TRBV11-2 to TRBJ2-1; D unresolved. V was shortened by 2 bases and J by 5 bases, with 7 bases between the two germline ends. From germline, CDR1 is SGHAT and CDR2 FQNNGV. The CDR3 is 13 amino acids. Written as DNA, the CDR3 is TGTGCCAGCAGCTTACGGCCAGACAATGAGCAGTTCTTC. Its translation: CASSLRPDNEQFF. Full variable domain (remainder filled in from reference TRBV11-2 and TRBJ2-1): EAGVAQSPRYKIIEKRQSVAFWCNPISGHATLYWYQQILGQGPKLLIQFQNNGVVDDSQLPKDRFSAERLKGVDSTLKIQPAKLEDSAVYLCASSLRPDNEQFFGPGTRLTVL.

This clonotype was recorded many times. The genes are TRBV10-3 and TRBJ2-7; possibly TRBD2 for D (6 bases). This CDR3 region has 12 residues. Germline lookup yields CDR1 ENHRY and CDR2 SYGVKD. Trimming took off 6 bases at V and 0 bases at J, with 6 bases between the two ends. The CDR3 protein is CAIRGGSYEQYF. The CDR3 bases are TGTGCCATCAGGGGAGGCTCCTACGAGCAGTACTTC.

This clonotype has more than one count but fewer than ten. The chain links TRBV25-1 to TRBJ2-7, with TRBD1 matching 8 bases. This CDR3 comprises 15 residues. V trimming: 3 bases; J trimming: 5 bases; junction bases outside the gene matches: 9. Germline V gene data show CDR1 as MGHDK and CDR2 as SYGVNS. The CDR3 DNA reads TGTGCCAGCAGTGACCGCGGACAGGGCAGGGACGAGCAGTACTTC. This translates into CASSDRGQGRDEQYF.

This clonotype has more than one count but fewer than ten. The chain is built from TRBV5-6 and TRBJ1-6; 10 bases are a match to TRBD1. This CDR3 region has 14 residues. In germline, CDR1 is SGHDT, CDR2 YYEEEE. J was trimmed by 9 bases and V by 0 bases; bases with no gene match: 0. The CDR3 sequence is CASSLGQGASPLHF. The CDR3 DNA reads TGTGCCAGCAGCTTGGGACAGGGGGCTTCACCCCTCCACTTT.

The chain carries TRBV20-1 and TRBJ2-3; TRBD2 agrees at 8 bases. Germline V CDR1 and CDR2: DFQATT, SNEGSKA (reference sequence). This CDR3 has 14 residues. J gave up 1 base and V 6 bases, and 6 bases lay outside the gene matches. The CDR3 nucleotides read TGCAGTGCCCGGGGGGGCCTCGGCACAGATACGCAGTATTTT. It translates to CSARGGLGTDTQYF.

The J gene is TRBJ2-3, the V gene TRBV20-1; 10 nucleotides line up with TRBD2. Germline-derived CDR1 and CDR2 are DFQATT and SNEGSKA (reference sequence). V shed 5 bases and J 1 base; nucleotides not matched to a gene: 6. The CDR3 covers 15 residues. The CDR3 DNA sequence: TGCAGTGCTGTCCCTCTAGCGGGAGGCACAGATACGCAGTATTTT. Protein product: CSAVPLAGGTDTQYF.

The CDR3 coding sequence is TGTGCCAGCCCTGGAGCGGGGGCGCGGCCCACAGATACGCAGTATTTT. Amino acid sequence: CASPGAGARPTDTQYF. The gene calls are TRBV12-3 or TRBV12-4 and TRBJ2-3, with 8 nucleotides matching TRBD2. The CDR3 runs to 16 residues. V lost 8 bases and J lost 2; bases outside the gene matches: 12.

This chain uses TRBV5-1 with TRBJ2-1; 7 nucleotides agree with TRBD2. The V segment lost 3 bases and the J segment 0 bases; nucleotides outside the gene matches: 6. The V gene's germline CDR1 is SGHRS and CDR2 YFSETQ. The CDR3 is made up of 16 amino acids. As DNA, the CDR3 is TGCGCCAGCAGCTACCAAAGCGGGGACTCCTACAATGAGCAGTTCTTC. Protein: CASSYQSGDSYNEQFF.